This T cell receptor (beta chain) came from a study of early stage breast cancer tumors (dated by TCRdb to 2016 to 2017). General notes on the study: Of the roughly 17 invasive breast tumors, around twelve were found to be estrogen receptor-positive, progesterone receptor-positive and HER2-negative. The average read coverage per sample was around 9-fold. The samples as a whole yielded approximately 2,800,000 detected templates, corresponding to some 1 million unique clonotypes. Of the roughly twelve ER+/PR+/HER2- tumors, eight were classified as invasive ductal carcinomas and four as invasive lobular carcinomas. What the study reported, not specific to this receptor: Sequencing bulk genomic DNA from unsorted cells could not capture chain pairing or functional markers like CD4, CD8 and FOXP3. Enriched TCRB sequences shared across patients were mostly commonly generated sequences, unlikely to play an important role in the tumor microenvironment. Compared with adjacent normal breast tissue, tumors had around 2.6-fold higher T cell density and higher clonality. The small cohort size prevented analysis by tumor subtype. Repertoires from blood and normal breast were more alike than repertoires from blood and tumor, and in 14 of 16 patients, comparing each tissue with blood separated tumor from normal.

This clone has a single count. Its antigen has not been determined. Nothing much larger sits one base from this clone, and base qualities are not available. Each sample was amplified in two independent genomic DNA replicates, using around 0.55 ug for blood and 1.5 ug for tumor or normal breast. TCRB sequencing of genomic DNA was carried out with the ImmunoSeq Intro kit according to the manufacturer's instructions. Multiplex PCR ran about 29 cycles with proprietary primers and spike-in control sequences for absolute quantification. Single-end 150-bp reads were used to sequence an 87-bp fragment spanning the CDR3 plus the flanking V and J genes. Each lane of an Illumina MiSeq using version 3.0 chemistry carried seven multiplexed samples, with two replicates per sample. On the study's bioinformatics: Raw data were processed by the vendor's proprietary pipeline, with both replicates merged into one result per sample. Productive rearrangements sharing the V-gene family, CDR3 amino acid sequence and J-gene segment were defined as clonotypes. To compute clonality, the normalized Shannon entropy (Pielou evenness) of TCRB abundances was subtracted from 1. T cell density was estimated by dividing total templates by the number of input cells inferred from the DNA input amount. Recon with default parameters was used to estimate total repertoire diversity and clonality. A clonotype was considered tumor-enriched if its abundance in tumor exceeded 0.1% and was at least 32-fold higher than its abundance in normal breast. TCRdb stores this immuneACCESS table with in-frame sequences only. Part of the clones is absent; in the studies checked, under half of the shortfall reflects unresolved V genes, and no reason is known for the rest. Clone size and the V and J calls come from that table; the DNA yielded D and trimming. The sample includes some 48,000 clones, with 83% observed a single time. The ten largest clones add up to about 1.4% of the sample.

The study profiled bulk TCR beta-chain repertoires in matched peripheral blood, tumor and adjacent normal breast tissue taken from fewer than 20 patients with early-stage breast cancer. Before surgery, whole blood (about 5-11 mL) was collected into EDTA tubes and processed within 2 hours. Peripheral blood mononuclear cells were isolated by Ficoll-Paque centrifugation in SepMate-50 tubes. For storage in liquid nitrogen, PBMCs were cryopreserved as aliquots of roughly 1.9 to 4.5 million cells in around 90% FBS with roughly 10% DMSO. The Qiagen AllPrep DNA/RNA Mini kit was used for genomic DNA extraction. As encoded in the germline V gene (reference sequence), CDR1 is MNHEY while CDR2 is SMNVEV. CDR3 length: 17 amino acids, cysteine to phenylalanine. Kept here is only the CDR3 DNA, which spans 51 bases and is read in frame from base 1. Trimming takes 6 bases from V and 3 bases from J, and the germline ends sit 22 bases apart.

The chain was built from TRBV27 and TRBJ2-3; TRBD1 might be the D gene, on 6 matching bases. This sequence was found in a person between 45 and 65 years old with breast cancer. Sequencing input: blood. The CDR3 loop reads CASRPALGGAGTDTQYF. Read as DNA, the sequence is TGTGCCAGCAGACCAGCCTTAGGGGGAGCTGGGACAGATACGCAGTATTTT.